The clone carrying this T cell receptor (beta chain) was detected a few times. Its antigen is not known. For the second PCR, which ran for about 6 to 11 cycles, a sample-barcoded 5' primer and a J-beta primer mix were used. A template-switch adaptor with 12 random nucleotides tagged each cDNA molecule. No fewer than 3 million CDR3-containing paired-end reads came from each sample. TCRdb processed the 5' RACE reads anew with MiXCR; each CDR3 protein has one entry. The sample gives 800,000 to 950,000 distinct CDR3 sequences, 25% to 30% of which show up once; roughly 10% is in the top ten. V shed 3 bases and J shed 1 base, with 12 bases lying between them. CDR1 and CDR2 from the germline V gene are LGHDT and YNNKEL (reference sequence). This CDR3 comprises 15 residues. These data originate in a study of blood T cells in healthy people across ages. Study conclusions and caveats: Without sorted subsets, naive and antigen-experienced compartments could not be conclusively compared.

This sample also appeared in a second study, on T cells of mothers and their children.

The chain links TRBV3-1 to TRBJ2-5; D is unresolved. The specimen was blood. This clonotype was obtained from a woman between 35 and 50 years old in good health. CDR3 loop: CASSHQGRSQETQYF. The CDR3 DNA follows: TGTGCCAGCAGCCACCAAGGACGCAGCCAAGAGACCCAGTACTTC.